This record concerns one T cell receptor beta chain sequence. Its target is unknown. Produced via immunoSEQ multiplex PCR; TCRdb's table is partial and in-frame only. The sample has around 25,000 clones; around 86% are singletons. This sample stems from a study of OX40 agonist ivuxolimab in advanced cancers. Study as a whole: Males comprised 82.7% of the group, whose mean age was about 61 years (range 23 to 79).

At baseline, cycle 4 day 1, and cycle 7 day 1, blood was sampled. Whole-study findings and limits: Clonal expansion from baseline to week 6 occurred in both CD4+ and CD8+ T cells.

The input for sequencing was CD4+ or CD8+ T cells sorted from blood, taken in a trial of the OX40 agonist ivuxolimab. The sequence was collected from an adult with an advanced solid tumor such as melanoma, head and neck, liver or kidney cancer.

CDR3 coding DNA: TGTGCCAGCAGTGATGGAGGGTCCGGGACCCATGGCTACACCTTC. Amino acid sequence: CASSDGGSGTHGYTF. J is TRBJ1-2 and V is TRBV2; perhaps TRBD1 as D (5 bases). CDR1 and CDR2 from the germline V gene are SNHLY and FYNNEI. The length of the CDR3 is 15 residues. The V gene lost 3 bases and the J gene lost 6 bases, with 17 bases spanning the gap.